This section outlines one T cell receptor (beta chain) sequence together with its context. Produced via immunoSEQ multiplex PCR; TCRdb's table is partial and in-frame only. The table shows tens of thousands of clones, with around 90% occurring only once. The entry originates in a study of blood T cell repertoires in COVID-19. On the study more broadly: COVID-19 samples collected from the United States, Italy and Spain covered acute and convalescent phases.

Looked up from germline, CDR1 is SEHNR and CDR2 is FQNEAQ (reference sequence). J was trimmed by 1 base and V by 5 bases; bases with no gene match: 4. The CDR3 spans 15 residues. This TCR derives from a man aged 55 to 70 with acute or convalescent COVID-19. The specimen sequenced was peripheral blood. This sequence joins TRBV7-9 and TRBJ2-7, with 11 bases identical to TRBD2. CDR3 amino acids: CASSPGLAASYEQYF. The CDR3 DNA reads TGTGCCAGCAGCCCGGGACTAGCGGCTTCCTACGAGCAGTACTTC.